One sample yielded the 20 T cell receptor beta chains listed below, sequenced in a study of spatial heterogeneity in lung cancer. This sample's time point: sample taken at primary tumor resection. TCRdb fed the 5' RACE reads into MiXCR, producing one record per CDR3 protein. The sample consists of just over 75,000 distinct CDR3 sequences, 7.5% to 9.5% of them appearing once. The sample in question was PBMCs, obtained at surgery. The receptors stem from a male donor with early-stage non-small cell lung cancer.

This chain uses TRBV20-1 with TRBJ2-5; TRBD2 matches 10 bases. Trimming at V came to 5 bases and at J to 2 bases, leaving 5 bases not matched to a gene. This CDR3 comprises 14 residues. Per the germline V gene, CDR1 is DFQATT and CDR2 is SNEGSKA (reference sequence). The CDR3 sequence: CSAEGLAAQETQYF. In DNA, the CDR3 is TGCAGTGCTGAAGGACTAGCGGCACAAGAGACCCAGTACTTC.

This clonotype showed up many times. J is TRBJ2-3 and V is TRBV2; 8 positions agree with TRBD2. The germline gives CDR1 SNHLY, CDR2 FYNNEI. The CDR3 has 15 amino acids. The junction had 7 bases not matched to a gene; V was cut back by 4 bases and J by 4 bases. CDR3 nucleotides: TGTGCCAGCAGTGCTGCGGGACTAGGCTCAGATACGCAGTATTTT. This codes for CASSAAGLGSDTQYF.

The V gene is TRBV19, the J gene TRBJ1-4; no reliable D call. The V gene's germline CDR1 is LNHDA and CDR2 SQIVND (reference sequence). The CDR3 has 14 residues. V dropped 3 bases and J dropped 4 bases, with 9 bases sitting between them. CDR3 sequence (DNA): TGTGCCAGTAGTATGCAAGGAGATAATGAAAAACTGTTTTTT. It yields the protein CASSMQGDNEKLFF.

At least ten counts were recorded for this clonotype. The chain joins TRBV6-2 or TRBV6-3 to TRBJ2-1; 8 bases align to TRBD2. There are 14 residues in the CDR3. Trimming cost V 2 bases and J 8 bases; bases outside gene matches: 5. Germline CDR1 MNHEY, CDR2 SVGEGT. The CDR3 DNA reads TGTGCCAGCAGTTACGGGATAGCGGGACATGAGCAGTTCTTC. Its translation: CASSYGIAGHEQFF.

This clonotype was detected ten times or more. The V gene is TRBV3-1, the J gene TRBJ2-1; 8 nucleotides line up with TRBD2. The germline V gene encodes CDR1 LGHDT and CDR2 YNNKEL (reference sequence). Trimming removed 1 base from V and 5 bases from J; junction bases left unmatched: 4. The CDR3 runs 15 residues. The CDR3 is CASSQGGRSHNEQFF. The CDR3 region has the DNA TGTGCCAGCAGCCAAGGCGGGAGGTCCCACAATGAGCAGTTCTTC.

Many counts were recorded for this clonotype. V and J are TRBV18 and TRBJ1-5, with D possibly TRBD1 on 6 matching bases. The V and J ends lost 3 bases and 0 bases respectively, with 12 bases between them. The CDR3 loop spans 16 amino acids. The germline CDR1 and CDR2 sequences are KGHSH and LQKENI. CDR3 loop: CASSPFTGNSNQPQHF. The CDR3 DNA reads TGTGCCAGCTCACCCTTCACAGGGAATAGCAATCAGCCCCAGCATTTT. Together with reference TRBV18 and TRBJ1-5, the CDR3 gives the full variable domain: NAGVMQNPRHLVRRRGQEARLRCSPMKGHSHVYWYRQLPEEGLKFMVYLQKENIIDESGMPKERFSAEFPKEGPSILRIQQVVRGDSAAYFCASSPFTGNSNQPQHFGDGTRLSIL.

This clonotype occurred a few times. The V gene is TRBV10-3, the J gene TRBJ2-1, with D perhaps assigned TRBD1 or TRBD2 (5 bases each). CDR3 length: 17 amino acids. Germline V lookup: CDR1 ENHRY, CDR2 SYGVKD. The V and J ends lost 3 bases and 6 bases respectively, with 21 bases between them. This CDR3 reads CAISEIVRDGISNEQFF. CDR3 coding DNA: TGTGCCATCAGTGAAATAGTTCGGGACGGGATATCCAATGAGCAGTTCTTC.

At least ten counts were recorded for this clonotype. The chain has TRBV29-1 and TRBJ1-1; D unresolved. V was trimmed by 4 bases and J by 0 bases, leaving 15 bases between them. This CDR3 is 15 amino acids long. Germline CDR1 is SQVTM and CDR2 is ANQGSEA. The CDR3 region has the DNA TGCAGCGTTGGGAGTAAACTTAGGGTGAACACTGAAGCTTTCTTT. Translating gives CSVGSKLRVNTEAFF.

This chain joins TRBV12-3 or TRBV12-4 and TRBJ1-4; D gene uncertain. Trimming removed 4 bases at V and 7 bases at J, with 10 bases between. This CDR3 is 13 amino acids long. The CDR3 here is CASSSGKGEKLFF. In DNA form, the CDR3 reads TGTGCCAGCAGTTCCGGGAAGGGTGAAAAACTGTTTTTT.

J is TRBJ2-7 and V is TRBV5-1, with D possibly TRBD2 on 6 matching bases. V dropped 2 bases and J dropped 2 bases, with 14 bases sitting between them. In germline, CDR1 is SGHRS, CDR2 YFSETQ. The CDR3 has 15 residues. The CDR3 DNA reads TGCGCCAGCAGCTTAGGGGTGAGCGGGCCCTACGAGCAGTACTTC. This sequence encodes CASSLGVSGPYEQYF.

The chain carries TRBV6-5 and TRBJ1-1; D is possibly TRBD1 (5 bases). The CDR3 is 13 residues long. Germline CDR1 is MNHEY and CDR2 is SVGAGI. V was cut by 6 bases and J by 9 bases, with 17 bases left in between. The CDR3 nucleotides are TGTGCCAGCAGAGAACCGGGACGGCAAAAAGCTTTCTTT. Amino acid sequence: CASREPGRQKAFF.

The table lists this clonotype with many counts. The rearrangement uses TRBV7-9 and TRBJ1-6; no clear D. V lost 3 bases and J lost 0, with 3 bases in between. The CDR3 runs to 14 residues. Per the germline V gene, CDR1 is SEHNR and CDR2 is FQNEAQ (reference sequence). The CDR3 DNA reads TGTGCCAGCAGCTTCGGCTCCTATAATTCACCCCTCCACTTT. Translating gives CASSFGSYNSPLHF.

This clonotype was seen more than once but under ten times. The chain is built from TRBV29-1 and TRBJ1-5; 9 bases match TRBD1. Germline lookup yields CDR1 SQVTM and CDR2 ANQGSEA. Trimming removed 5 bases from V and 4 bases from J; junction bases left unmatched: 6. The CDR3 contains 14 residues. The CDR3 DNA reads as TGCAGCGTTCCCGGGACAGGGACGAATCAGCCCCAGCATTTT. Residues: CSVPGTGTNQPQHF. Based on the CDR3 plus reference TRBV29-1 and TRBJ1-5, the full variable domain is SAVISQKPSRDICQRGTSLTIQCQVDSQVTMMFWYRQQPGQSLTLIATANQGSEATYESGFVIDKFPISRPNLTFSTLTVSNMSPEDSSIYLCSVPGTGTNQPQHFGDGTRLSIL.

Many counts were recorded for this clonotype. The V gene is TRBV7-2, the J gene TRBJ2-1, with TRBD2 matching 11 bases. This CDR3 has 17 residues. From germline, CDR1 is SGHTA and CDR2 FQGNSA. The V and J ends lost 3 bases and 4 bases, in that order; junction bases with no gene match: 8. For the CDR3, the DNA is TGTGCCAGCAGCTTGGTGGCTAGCGGGAGGATGTACAATGAGCAGTTCTTC. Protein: CASSLVASGRMYNEQFF.

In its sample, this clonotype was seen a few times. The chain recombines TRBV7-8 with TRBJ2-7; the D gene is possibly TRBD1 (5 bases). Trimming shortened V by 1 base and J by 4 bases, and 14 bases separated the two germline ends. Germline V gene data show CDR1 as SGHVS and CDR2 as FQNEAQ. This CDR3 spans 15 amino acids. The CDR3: CASSLELGASYEQYF. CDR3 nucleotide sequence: TGTGCCAGCAGCTTAGAGTTAGGGGCGTCGTACGAGCAGTACTTC.

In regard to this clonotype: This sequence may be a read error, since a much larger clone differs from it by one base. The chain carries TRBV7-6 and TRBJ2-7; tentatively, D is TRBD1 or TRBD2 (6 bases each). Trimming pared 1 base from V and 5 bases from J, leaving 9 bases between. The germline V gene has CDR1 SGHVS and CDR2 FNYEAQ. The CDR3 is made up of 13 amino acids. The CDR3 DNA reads TGTGCCAGCAGCTTAGGGGGGGCCAACGAGCAGTACTTC. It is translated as CASSLGGANEQYF.

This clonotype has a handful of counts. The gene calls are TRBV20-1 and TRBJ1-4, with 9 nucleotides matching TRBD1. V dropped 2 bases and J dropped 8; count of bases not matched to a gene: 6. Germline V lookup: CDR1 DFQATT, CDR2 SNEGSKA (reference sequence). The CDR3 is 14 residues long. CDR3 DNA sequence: TGCAGTGCTAGACCGGGACAGGGAGGCGAAAAACTGTTTTTT. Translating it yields CSARPGQGGEKLFF.

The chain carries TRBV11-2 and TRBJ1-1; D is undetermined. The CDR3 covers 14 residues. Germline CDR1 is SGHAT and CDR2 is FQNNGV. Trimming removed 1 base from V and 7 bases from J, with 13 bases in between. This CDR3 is CASSLGLPVDEAFF. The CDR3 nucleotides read TGTGCCAGCAGCTTAGGCCTCCCAGTAGATGAAGCTTTCTTT.

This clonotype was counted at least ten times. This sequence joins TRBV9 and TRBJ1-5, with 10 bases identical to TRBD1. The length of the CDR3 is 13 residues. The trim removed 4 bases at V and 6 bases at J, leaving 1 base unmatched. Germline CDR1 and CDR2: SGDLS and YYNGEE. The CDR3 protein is CASSRTGGQPQHF. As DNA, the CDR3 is TGTGCCAGCAGCCGGACAGGGGGTCAGCCCCAGCATTTT.

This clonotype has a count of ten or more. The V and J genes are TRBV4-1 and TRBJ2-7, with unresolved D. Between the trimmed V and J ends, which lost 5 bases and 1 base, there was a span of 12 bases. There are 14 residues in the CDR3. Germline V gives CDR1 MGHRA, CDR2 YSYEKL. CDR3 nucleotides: TGCGCCAGCAGCTCCGCCGACGGATCCTACGAGCAGTACTTC. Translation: CASSSADGSYEQYF.